This TCR beta chain was profiled in a study of Graves' ophthalmopathy and Graves' hyperthyroidism. There are 11 residues in the CDR3. Germline CDR1 DFQATT, CDR2 SNEGSKA (reference sequence). The V end lost 2 bases, the J end lost 6 bases, and 8 bases lay between the germline ends. The study, taken as a whole, reports: The model's ophthalmopathy progression predictions had about 71% sensitivity and 72% to 75% specificity.

Amplifying from RNA transcripts, the study obtained TCR beta CDR3 regions. HTBI-primed first-round RT-PCR preceded second-round multiplex PCR. TCRdb called the multiplex PCR reads again in MiXCR, with one record for every CDR3 protein. This table has a few hundred thousand distinct CDR3 sequences, 21% appearing once. This clonotype was seen many times. What it binds is unknown. This TCR came from a woman between 18 and 29 years old with stable Graves' hyperthyroidism. The V gene is TRBV20-1, the J gene TRBJ2-7; D not certain. Sequencing was done on a sample of peripheral blood. The CDR3 reads CSARSGLEQYF. Written as DNA, the CDR3 is TGCAGTGCTAGATCTGGTCTCGAGCAGTACTTC.